Listed below are T cell receptor beta chains from one sample, sequenced in a study of CD8 T cells in Susac syndrome. From the immunoSEQ multiplex PCR reads, TCRdb called clonotypes with MiXCR, one entry per CDR3 protein. This table holds approximately 200,000 distinct CDR3 sequences, about 93% found once. The specimen sequenced was CD8+ T cells from PBMCs. These receptors came from a human donor with multiple sclerosis. The CDR3 runs from the conserved cysteine through the conserved F or W. Each record gives: J gene, CDR3 length, clone size, D gene, V gene, CDR3 DNA, CDR3 protein. The D gene is left open where the match is weak. The size of a clone is reported for some rows only, either as once, few or many, or as a class for expanded clones.

j_gene: TRBJ2-4; len: 16; abundance: NA; d_gene: NA; v_gene: TRBV18; CDR3nt: TGTGCCAGCTCACCACGGGACACCATATACAAAAACATTCAGTACTTC; CDR3aa: CASSPRDTIYKNIQYF
j_gene: TRBJ2-5; len: 13; abundance: NA; d_gene: NA; v_gene: TRBV6-6; CDR3nt: TGTGCCAGCCGAGCGGACTACCAAGAGACCCAGTACTTC; CDR3aa: CASRADYQETQYF
j_gene: TRBJ2-7; len: 12; abundance: once; d_gene: TRBD2; v_gene: TRBV29-1; CDR3nt: TGCAGCGTCGTTAGCGGGAGCGGGGAGCAGTACTTC; CDR3aa: CSVVSGSGEQYF
j_gene: TRBJ2-7; len: 14; abundance: NA; d_gene: NA; v_gene: TRBV4-1; CDR3nt: TGCGCCAGCAGCCAAGAAAGACATATCTACGAGCAGTACTTC; CDR3aa: CASSQERHIYEQYF
j_gene: TRBJ1-1; len: 12; abundance: NA; d_gene: NA; v_gene: TRBV7-9; CDR3nt: TGTGCCAGCAGCTTCGCGGACACTGAAGCTTTCTTT; CDR3aa: CASSFADTEAFF
j_gene: TRBJ1-4; len: 17; abundance: NA; d_gene: NA; v_gene: TRBV6-5; CDR3nt: TGTGCCAGCAGTTACTCAATCGGCGGGGGCGCAGGTGAAAAACTGTTTTTT; CDR3aa: CASSYSIGGGAGEKLFF
j_gene: TRBJ1-2; len: 12; abundance: NA; d_gene: NA; v_gene: TRBV9; CDR3nt: TGTGCCAGCAGCGGGGGGACGGAGGGCTACACCTTC; CDR3aa: CASSGGTEGYTF
j_gene: TRBJ2-5; len: 14; abundance: NA; d_gene: NA; v_gene: TRBV6-5; CDR3nt: TGTGCCAGCAGTTACCTCGGACAGCAAGAGACCCAGTACTTC; CDR3aa: CASSYLGQQETQYF
j_gene: TRBJ1-1; len: 11; abundance: NA; d_gene: NA; v_gene: TRBV7-8; CDR3nt: TGTGCCAGCGAGGGGGGAGATGAAGCTTTCTTT; CDR3aa: CASEGGDEAFF
j_gene: TRBJ2-2; len: 21; abundance: NA; d_gene: TRBD2; v_gene: TRBV6-5; CDR3nt: TGTGCCAGCAGTTACTCGTCAACTAGCGGGAGCAACATCGCGAACACCGGGGAGCTGTTTTTT; CDR3aa: CASSYSSTSGSNIANTGELFF
j_gene: TRBJ1-2; len: 12; abundance: NA; d_gene: NA; v_gene: TRBV29-1; CDR3nt: TGCAGCGTTGAAGCCCGGGAGGATGGCTACACCTTC; CDR3aa: CSVEAREDGYTF
j_gene: TRBJ2-7; len: 14; abundance: once; d_gene: TRBD2; v_gene: TRBV6-1; CDR3nt: TGTGCCAGCAGTGGAGCGGGGGACTCCTACGAGCAGTACTTC; CDR3aa: CASSGAGDSYEQYF
j_gene: TRBJ2-7; len: 16; abundance: NA; d_gene: TRBD2; v_gene: TRBV20-1; CDR3nt: TGCAGTGCTAGAGATCGGACCAGCGGGGGAACCTACGAGCAGTACTTC; CDR3aa: CSARDRTSGGTYEQYF
j_gene: TRBJ1-1; len: 14; abundance: NA; d_gene: NA; v_gene: TRBV12-3/TRBV12-4; CDR3nt: TGTGCCAGCAGATCGAATTGGGGGAACACTGAAGCTTTCTTT; CDR3aa: CASRSNWGNTEAFF